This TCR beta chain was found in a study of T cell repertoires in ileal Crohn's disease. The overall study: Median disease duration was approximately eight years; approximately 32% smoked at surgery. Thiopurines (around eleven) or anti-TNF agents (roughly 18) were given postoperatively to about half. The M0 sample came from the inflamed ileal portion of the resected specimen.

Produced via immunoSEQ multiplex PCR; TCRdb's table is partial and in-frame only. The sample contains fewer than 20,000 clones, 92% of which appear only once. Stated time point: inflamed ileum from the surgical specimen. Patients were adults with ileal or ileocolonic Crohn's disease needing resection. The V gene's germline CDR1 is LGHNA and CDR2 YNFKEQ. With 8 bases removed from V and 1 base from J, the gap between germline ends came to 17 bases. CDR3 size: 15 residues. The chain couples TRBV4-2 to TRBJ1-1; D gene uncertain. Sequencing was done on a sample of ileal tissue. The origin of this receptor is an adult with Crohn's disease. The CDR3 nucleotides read TGTGCCAGCGAAGGTCGGGCCAGGTCGAACACTGAAGCTTTCTTT. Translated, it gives CASEGRARSNTEAFF.